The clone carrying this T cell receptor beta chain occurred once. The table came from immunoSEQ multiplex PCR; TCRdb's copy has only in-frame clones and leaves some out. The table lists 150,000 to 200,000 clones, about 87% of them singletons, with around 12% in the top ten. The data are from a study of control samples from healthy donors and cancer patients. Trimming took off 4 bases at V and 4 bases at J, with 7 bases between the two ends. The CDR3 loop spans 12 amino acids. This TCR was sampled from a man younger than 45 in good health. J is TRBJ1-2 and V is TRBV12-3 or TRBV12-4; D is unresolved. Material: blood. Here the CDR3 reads CASSSPGYGYTF. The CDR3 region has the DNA TGTGCCAGCAGTTCACCGGGCTATGGCTACACCTTC.